A selection of T cell receptor beta chains follows, all from one sample in a study of PD-1 blockade in classical Hodgkin lymphoma. Clones were sequenced by immunoSEQ multiplex PCR, and TCRdb holds only the in-frame ones, with some missing. The top ten hold less than 3.5% of the sample, which has tens of thousands of clones, over 90% seen once. What was sequenced was peripheral blood mononuclear cells (PBMCs). These receptor sequences come from a human donor with classical Hodgkin lymphoma. CDR3s include the opening cysteine and the closing phenylalanine or tryptophan. A D gene is named only where the DNA matches it firmly. Not all rows give a size; the values are once, few, many and, for expanded clones, a class.

v_gene,abundance,d_gene,j_gene,CDR3aa,CDR3nt
TRBV2,-,-,TRBJ2-1,CASTERPYNEQFF,TGTGCCTCGACGGAACGACCCTACAATGAGCAGTTCTTC
TRBV6-1,-,-,TRBJ1-2,CASRTGHSDYGYTF,TGTGCCAGCAGAACCGGACACTCTGACTATGGCTACACCTTC
TRBV7-3,-,TRBD2,TRBJ2-1,CASGPSGGARGEQFF,TGTGCCAGCGGCCCTAGCGGGGGAGCTCGTGGTGAGCAGTTCTTC
TRBV13,-,-,TRBJ2-2,CASRLRARAPGELFF,TGTGCCAGCAGGCTGAGGGCCCGCGCCCCCGGGGAGCTGTTTTTT
TRBV7-2,-,-,TRBJ1-3,CASSLGGGRGNTIYF,TGTGCCAGCAGCTTAGGTGGGGGCCGAGGAAACACCATATATTTT
TRBV14,-,TRBD2,TRBJ2-1,CASSQGTSGANEQFF,TGTGCCAGCAGCCAAGGGACTAGCGGGGCGAATGAGCAGTTCTTC
TRBV7-2,few,-,TRBJ2-7,CASSLGPSKEQYF,TGTGCCAGCAGCTTAGGCCCCTCTAAGGAGCAGTACTTC
TRBV5-6,-,-,TRBJ1-1,CASSLSTGWTTEAFF,TGTGCCAGCAGCTTGAGCACAGGGTGGACCACTGAAGCTTTCTTT
TRBV27,-,TRBD2,TRBJ2-3,CASSLQGTSGRTYTQYF,TGTGCCAGCAGTCTACAAGGGACTAGCGGGAGAACATATACGCAGTATTTT
TRBV5-1,once,-,TRBJ1-2,CASSQDSKGRGYTF,TGCGCCAGCAGCCAGGACAGTAAGGGAAGGGGCTACACCTTC
TRBV28,-,-,TRBJ1-2,CASLRTEYGYTF,TGTGCCAGCCTTCGGACGGAGTATGGCTACACCTTC
TRBV18,-,-,TRBJ2-3,CASSLNRDNWNTQYF,TGTGCCAGCTCACTCAACCGGGACAACTGGAATACGCAGTATTTT
TRBV6-6,-,TRBD1,TRBJ2-1,CASSSSGTGGFPQFF,TGTGCCAGCAGTAGCAGCGGGACAGGGGGCTTCCCGCAGTTCTTC
TRBV7-2,-,-,TRBJ2-3,CASSLVGTFTDMQYF,TGTGCCAGCAGCTTAGTAGGGACGTTCACAGATATGCAGTATTTT
TRBV28,-,-,TRBJ1-2,CASESGLYGYTF,TGTGCCAGCGAGAGTGGTCTCTATGGCTACACCTTC
TRBV7-3,-,TRBD2,TRBJ2-1,CASSSGGYNEQFF,TGTGCCAGCTCCAGCGGGGGATACAATGAGCAGTTCTTC
TRBV19,-,TRBD1,TRBJ2-3,CASSPIGQGADTQYF,TGTGCCAGTAGTCCGATCGGACAGGGCGCAGATACGCAGTATTTT
TRBV2,-,-,TRBJ2-5,CASGALRQETQYF,TGTGCCAGCGGTGCGCTGCGCCAAGAGACCCAGTACTTC
TRBV18,-,TRBD1,TRBJ1-2,CASSPLGGISGGLSGYTF,TGTGCCAGCTCCCCGCTAGGCGGTATATCAGGGGGCCTTTCTGGCTACACCTTC
TRBV5-4,-,-,TRBJ1-1,CASSLPGYAEAFF,TGTGCCAGCAGCTTGCCGGGATACGCTGAAGCTTTCTTT
TRBV7-9,-,-,TRBJ1-5,CASSLGRGLGSNQPQHF,TGTGCCAGCAGCTTGGGGCGGGGTCTGGGTAGCAATCAGCCCCAGCATTTT
TRBV20-1,-,-,TRBJ1-2,CSARGRDGYTF,TGCAGTGCTAGGGGCAGGGATGGCTACACCTTC
TRBV7-2,-,-,TRBJ2-2,CASSPRPGAYTGELFF,TGTGCCAGCAGCCCCAGACCAGGGGCGTACACCGGGGAGCTGTTTTTT
TRBV29-1,-,-,TRBJ1-1,CSAKNRVSTEAFF,TGCAGCGCAAAGAACAGGGTGAGCACTGAAGCTTTCTTT
TRBV5-1,-,TRBD1,TRBJ1-1,CASRQDRGRTEAFF,TGCGCCAGCAGACAAGACAGGGGGCGGACTGAAGCTTTCTTT
TRBV5-4,-,-,TRBJ2-7,CASSPGLSSYEQYF,TGTGCCAGCAGCCCGGGCCTGAGCTCCTACGAGCAGTACTTC
TRBV29-1,-,TRBD1,TRBJ2-7,CSVGRFSRGRSIEQYF,TGCAGCGTTGGACGGTTTTCCAGGGGGCGTTCGATCGAGCAGTACTTC
TRBV19,-,-,TRBJ1-2,CASSILSGLYGYTF,TGTGCCAGTAGTATCCTTTCGGGGCTTTATGGCTACACCTTC
TRBV6-1,-,TRBD1,TRBJ2-7,CASSLLQGASYEQYF,TGTGCCAGCAGTCTCCTACAGGGGGCTTCCTACGAGCAGTACTTC
TRBV21-1,-,-,TRBJ1-4,CASSLEEGAVGEKLFF,TGTGCCAGCAGCCTGGAGGAAGGGGCGGTGGGTGAAAAACTGTTTTTT
TRBV29-1,-,TRBD1,TRBJ1-2,CSVEQGANYGYTF,TGCAGCGTTGAACAGGGGGCGAACTATGGCTACACCTTC
TRBV7-8,-,-,TRBJ2-3,CASSYWDSYTDTQYF,TGTGCCAGCAGCTATTGGGACTCCTACACAGATACGCAGTATTTT
TRBV7-6,-,-,TRBJ2-5,CASSLWTGHQETQYF,TGTGCCAGCAGCTTGTGGACGGGACACCAAGAGACCCAGTACTTC
TRBV10-3,-,-,TRBJ1-4,CATGLGAANEKLFF,TGTGCCACCGGGCTGGGGGCGGCTAATGAAAAACTGTTTTTT
TRBV15,once,TRBD2,TRBJ2-2,CATSVDPRGGRTGELFF,TGTGCCACCAGCGTCGACCCCCGGGGGGGTCGGACCGGGGAGCTGTTTTTT
TRBV19,-,TRBD1,TRBJ1-3,CATSDRGSAGNTIYF,TGTGCCACCTCGGACAGGGGGTCCGCTGGAAACACCATATATTTT
TRBV2,-,-,TRBJ1-4,CASSETGELFF,TGTGCCAGCAGTGAGACAGGCGAACTGTTTTTT
TRBV27,-,-,TRBJ1-3,CASSPRQGNTIYF,TGTGCCAGCAGTCCCCGCCAGGGAAACACCATATATTTT
TRBV29-1,-,-,TRBJ1-1,CSVGGTPILEAFF,TGCAGCGTCGGAGGGACACCAATCCTCGAAGCTTTCTTT
TRBV11-3,-,-,TRBJ2-5,CASSLPGQETQYF,TGTGCCAGCAGCTTACCAGGACAAGAGACCCAGTACTTC
TRBV5-1,-,-,TRBJ1-6,CASSPATGRENSPLHF,TGCGCCAGCAGCCCGGCTACAGGGCGAGAGAATTCACCCCTCCACTTT
TRBV5-4,once,TRBD1,TRBJ2-5,CASSLQGAGQETQYF,TGTGCCAGCAGCTTGCAGGGGGCAGGACAAGAGACCCAGTACTTC
TRBV19,-,TRBD1,TRBJ1-1,CASSRFRGPGGMNTEAFF,TGTGCCAGTAGTAGGTTCAGGGGGCCGGGGGGGATGAACACTGAAGCTTTCTTT
TRBV5-1,-,-,TRBJ1-2,CASSPPTGIAGYTF,TGCGCCAGCAGCCCCCCTACAGGGATCGCTGGCTACACCTTC
TRBV20-1,-,-,TRBJ2-4,CSAPTGGAQYF,TGCAGTGCCCCGACAGGAGGTGCTCAATACTTC
TRBV5-1,-,-,TRBJ2-5,CASSRGGTQETQYF,TGCGCCAGCAGCCGAGGGGGGACACAAGAGACCCAGTACTTC
TRBV2,-,-,TRBJ1-5,CASSEWRTDNQPQHF,TGTGCCAGCAGTGAATGGAGGACAGACAATCAGCCCCAGCATTTT
TRBV4-1,-,-,TRBJ2-2,CASSHTSRPGELFF,TGCGCCAGCAGCCACACTAGCAGGCCCGGGGAGCTGTTTTTT
TRBV5-1,-,TRBD2,TRBJ2-3,CASSFNSGGSDTQYF,TGCGCCAGCAGCTTCAATAGCGGGGGGTCAGATACGCAGTATTTT
TRBV7-8,-,TRBD2,TRBJ2-7,CASSSREASSYEQYF,TGTGCCAGCAGCTCCCGGGAGGCAAGCTCCTACGAGCAGTACTTC
TRBV6-1,-,-,TRBJ1-1,CASSKGGGRNTEAFF,TGTGCCAGCAGCAAAGGGGGGGGGAGGAACACTGAAGCTTTCTTT